This is a list of T cell receptor beta chains from one sample in a study of long-term antiretroviral therapy in people with HIV. The data were produced by immunoSEQ multiplex PCR, yet TCRdb's version contains in-frame clones alone and is incomplete. Seen here are tens of thousands of clones, around 85% observed once, and the top ten hold 3.8%. The input for sequencing was unsorted PBMCs, taken 0.8 years before starting antiretroviral therapy. These receptors originate from a young man with HIV. Both conserved end residues are part of each CDR3. Each record gives: clone size, D gene, V gene, J gene, CDR3 protein, CDR3 DNA. A D gene is named only where the DNA matches it firmly. The size of a clone is reported for some rows only, either as once, few or many, or as a class for expanded clones.

clone size: NA; D gene: NA; V gene: TRBV7-3; J gene: TRBJ2-1; CDR3 protein: CASSLNRQGGEQFF; CDR3 DNA: TGTGCCAGCAGCTTAAATAGGCAGGGTGGTGAGCAGTTCTTC
clone size: NA; D gene: NA; V gene: TRBV11-2; J gene: TRBJ2-1; CDR3 protein: CASNLMRGAYNEQFF; CDR3 DNA: TGTGCCAGCAACCTAATGCGCGGGGCCTACAATGAGCAGTTCTTC
clone size: NA; D gene: TRBD2; V gene: TRBV29-1; J gene: TRBJ2-1; CDR3 protein: CSSHLAGDNYNEQFF; CDR3 DNA: TGCAGCTCCCATTTAGCGGGAGACAACTACAATGAGCAGTTCTTC
clone size: few; D gene: NA; V gene: TRBV29-1; J gene: TRBJ1-2; CDR3 protein: CSFEEGLGYTF; CDR3 DNA: TGCAGCTTCGAGGAGGGTTTGGGCTACACCTTC
clone size: NA; D gene: TRBD1; V gene: TRBV6-6; J gene: TRBJ2-5; CDR3 protein: CASSVQRDRGGETQYF; CDR3 DNA: TGTGCCAGCAGCGTACAGAGGGACAGGGGGGGGGAGACCCAGTACTTC
clone size: NA; D gene: NA; V gene: TRBV4-1; J gene: TRBJ2-4; CDR3 protein: CASSQDLFHF; CDR3 DNA: TGCGCCAGCAGCCAAGATCTTTTCCACTTC
clone size: few; D gene: NA; V gene: TRBV2; J gene: TRBJ2-7; CDR3 protein: CASMRGSYEQYF; CDR3 DNA: TGTGCCAGCATGCGAGGGAGCTACGAGCAGTACTTC
clone size: NA; D gene: TRBD2; V gene: TRBV19; J gene: TRBJ2-1; CDR3 protein: CASSKPGLAGTSSYNEQFF; CDR3 DNA: TGTGCCAGTAGTAAGCCGGGACTAGCGGGGACCAGCTCCTACAATGAGCAGTTCTTC
clone size: few; D gene: TRBD1; V gene: TRBV27; J gene: TRBJ2-2; CDR3 protein: CASSLGTENTGELFF; CDR3 DNA: TGTGCCAGCAGTTTGGGGACAGAGAACACCGGGGAGCTGTTTTTT
clone size: NA; D gene: NA; V gene: TRBV4-1; J gene: TRBJ2-7; CDR3 protein: CASSQLLIPGEQYF; CDR3 DNA: TGCGCCAGCAGCCAACTCTTAATACCGGGCGAGCAGTACTTC
clone size: NA; D gene: NA; V gene: TRBV13; J gene: TRBJ1-1; CDR3 protein: CASSGWTGNTEAFF; CDR3 DNA: TGTGCCAGCAGCGGATGGACGGGTAACACTGAAGCTTTCTTT
clone size: NA; D gene: TRBD2; V gene: TRBV6-4; J gene: TRBJ2-1; CDR3 protein: CASSEKREIRSEQFF; CDR3 DNA: TGTGCCAGCAGTGAGAAGCGGGAGATCAGGAGTGAGCAGTTCTTC
clone size: NA; D gene: TRBD1; V gene: TRBV2; J gene: TRBJ2-7; CDR3 protein: CASSERTGNEQYF; CDR3 DNA: TGTGCCAGCAGTGAAAGGACAGGGAACGAGCAGTACTTC
clone size: NA; D gene: TRBD1; V gene: TRBV29-1; J gene: TRBJ2-7; CDR3 protein: CSVRDRGTSYEQYF; CDR3 DNA: TGCAGCGTTAGGGACAGGGGAACCTCCTACGAGCAGTACTTC
clone size: NA; D gene: TRBD2; V gene: TRBV19; J gene: TRBJ2-1; CDR3 protein: CASSFSGSYNEQFF; CDR3 DNA: TGTGCCAGTAGTTTTAGCGGGTCCTACAATGAGCAGTTCTTC
clone size: NA; D gene: NA; V gene: TRBV5-1; J gene: TRBJ2-1; CDR3 protein: CASSLTSPSDYNEQFF; CDR3 DNA: TGCGCCAGCAGCCTCACTTCCCCGTCCGACTACAATGAGCAGTTCTTC